The entry that follows covers one T cell receptor (beta chain) sequence. The antigen remains unidentified. The data stem from a study of OX40 agonist ivuxolimab in advanced cancers. On the study more broadly: Checkpoint inhibitors had been given previously to about 40% of patients. The study's findings and limits: The mean number of expanded clones was higher in CD8+ T cells than in CD4+.

Profiling relied on immunoSEQ multiplex PCR, and the TCRdb table lists in-frame clones only, not all of them. This repertoire shows under 90,000 clones, 70% to 90% found once; its top ten account for about 1%. The investigators sampled blood at baseline, at cycle 4 day 1, and at cycle 7 day 1. Germline loops: CDR1 SNHLY, CDR2 FYNNEI. V was pared by 5 bases and J by 5 bases, with 7 bases of the junction left unmatched. CDR3 length: 15 amino acids. The sequence derives from an adult with an advanced solid tumor such as melanoma, head and neck, liver or kidney cancer. This chain uses TRBV2 with TRBJ2-3, with 10 positions matching TRBD1. The material was CD4+ or CD8+ T cells sorted from blood, obtained in a trial of the OX40 agonist ivuxolimab. Here the CDR3 DNA reads TGTGCCAGCAGTCCGGGACAGGGGTTTAAAGATACGCAGTATTTT. Protein: CASSPGQGFKDTQYF.